This record looks at one T cell receptor beta chain sequence and its context. The repertoire was sequenced with immunoSEQ multiplex PCR; TCRdb's copy has only in-frame clones and lacks some. The table shows about 200,000 clones, with 84% occurring only once. This record belongs to a study of blood T cell repertoires in COVID-19. Residents of about two dozen US areas, aged roughly 18 to 89 years, made up the participants. Assignments of participants to cohorts depended upon their own reported clinical history. Per germline, CDR1 MNHEY and CDR2 SMNVEV (reference sequence). Trimming shortened V by 2 bases and J by 8 bases, and 12 bases separated the two germline ends. The CDR3 has 13 residues.

The chain uses TRBV27 and TRBJ1-2; D remains ambiguous. The sequenced sample consisted of PBMCs or T cells enriched from blood (not recorded which). The sequence was obtained from a woman in her 30s who had been exposed to COVID-19. CDR3 nucleotide sequence: TGTGCCAGCAGTTTACGGCGCTTGGGCGGCTACACCTTC. Its translation is CASSLRRLGGYTF.